The clone carrying this T cell receptor beta chain was seen more than once but under ten times. MiXCR, applied by TCRdb to the RT-PCR reads, yields one record per CDR3 protein. Of about 90,000 distinct CDR3 sequences in the sample, around 46% were seen once. This sample stems from a study of patients and donors after allogeneic stem cell transplantation. The ends lost 3 bases at V and 11 bases at J; junction bases unmatched: 6. The length of the CDR3 is 13 residues. The sample comprised blood, either unsorted or a sorted T cell fraction (not recorded which). The clonotype comes from a human donor who was either an allogeneic HSCT recipient or a stem cell or donor lymphocyte infusion donor (not recorded which). It is not recorded whose cells these are; they may come from a transplant donor. The chain couples TRBV12-3 or TRBV12-4 to TRBJ1-4; 7 nucleotides match TRBD1. This CDR3 reads CASSLGTVGKLFF. The CDR3 coding sequence is TGTGCCAGCAGTTTGGGGACAGTAGGGAAACTGTTTTTT.